These 12 T cell receptor beta chains were sequenced from one sample in a study of CD8 T cells in ankylosing spondylitis. Their cognate antigens are unknown. A single record per CDR3 protein comes from TCRdb applying MiXCR to the 5' RACE reads. The sample includes about 330,000 distinct CDR3 sequences, approximately 8.2% seen only once; the top ten take more than 14%. The study, taken as a whole, reports: A TCR beta motif of eight highly homologous variants appeared characteristic of ankylosing spondylitis blood.

The specimen was blood, either unsorted or a sorted T cell fraction (not recorded which). The receptors were sampled from a male donor with ankylosing spondylitis.

This clonotype appeared many times. The V call is TRBV20-1, the J call TRBJ2-3; 14 bases agree with TRBD2. V was pared by 5 bases and J by 7 bases, with 2 bases of the junction left unmatched. The CDR3 spans 13 residues. From germline, CDR1 is DFQATT and CDR2 SNEGSKA (reference sequence). The CDR3 loop reads CSAGTSGSNTQYF. The CDR3 DNA sequence: TGCAGTGCTGGGACTAGCGGGAGCAATACGCAGTATTTT.

The V call is TRBV9, the J call TRBJ2-7; 9 bases are shared with TRBD2. The CDR3 covers 15 residues. The V gene end was trimmed by 3 bases and the J gene end by 3 bases; junction bases not matched to a gene: 7. Germline lookup yields CDR1 SGDLS and CDR2 YYNGEE. CDR3 bases: TGTGCCAGCAGCGAGGGGCTAGCGGGGAACTACGAGCAGTACTTC. This translates into CASSEGLAGNYEQYF. Using reference TRBV9 and TRBJ2-7 for the parts outside the CDR3, the full variable domain is DSGVTQTPKHLITATGQRVTLRCSPRSGDLSVYWYQQSLDQGLQFLIQYYNGEERAKGNILERFSAQQFPDLHSELNLSSLELGDSALYFCASSEGLAGNYEQYFGPGTRLTVT.

The chain couples TRBV9 to TRBJ2-1; no reliable D call. The CDR3 has 14 amino acids. Trimming removed 4 bases from V and 6 bases from J, with 14 bases in between. The germline V gene encodes CDR1 SGDLS and CDR2 YYNGEE. The CDR3 region is CASSPDHWGNEQFF. The CDR3 bases are TGTGCCAGCAGCCCTGACCACTGGGGCAATGAGCAGTTCTTC.

This rearrangement joins TRBV27 to TRBJ2-5; the D call may be TRBD1 or TRBD2 (6 bases each). The V and J ends lost 5 bases and 5 bases respectively, with 15 bases between them. CDR3 length: 14 residues. Germline-derived CDR1 and CDR2 are MNHEY and SMNVEV (reference sequence). The CDR3 protein is CASSPRGHRETQYF. The CDR3 region has the DNA TGTGCCAGCAGTCCGCGGGGACATCGGGAGACCCAGTACTTC.

This chain uses TRBV12-3 or TRBV12-4 with TRBJ1-5, with 7 bases that match TRBD1. The CDR3 has 16 amino acids. The V and J ends lost 3 bases and 1 base, in that order; junction bases with no gene match: 6. DNA of the CDR3: TGTGCCAGCAGTTTGGGAGGGGGCAGAAGCAATCAGCCCCAGCATTTT. Its translation is CASSLGGGRSNQPQHF.

The V call is TRBV6-1, the J call TRBJ2-3; the D is unclear. V gave up 4 bases and J gave up 2 bases, with 7 bases separating them. This CDR3 contains 13 residues. Germline V gene lookup returns CDR1 MNHNS and CDR2 SASEGT. The CDR3 protein is CASSATDTDTQYF. CDR3 coding DNA: TGTGCCAGCAGTGCGACTGACACAGATACGCAGTATTTT.

There are many counts of this clonotype. The J gene is TRBJ2-5, the V gene TRBV9; D perhaps matches TRBD2 (5 bases). The CDR3 totals 15 residues. Deletions cut 4 bases from V and 2 bases from J, with 15 bases between. Germline loops: CDR1 SGDLS, CDR2 YYNGEE. Here the CDR3 reads CASSPDYRRQETQYF. The CDR3 DNA reads as TGTGCCAGCAGCCCTGACTATCGGAGGCAAGAGACCCAGTACTTC.

The J gene is TRBJ2-7, the V gene TRBV10-3; 9 bases fit TRBD2. CDR3 length equals 15 residues. V dropped 3 bases and J dropped 6; count of bases not matched to a gene: 9. From germline, CDR1 is ENHRY and CDR2 SYGVKD. CDR3 in DNA: TGTGCCATCAGTGACTTTGGCGGGAGGGTAAGCGAGCAGTACTTC. Its translation: CAISDFGGRVSEQYF.

This clonotype has a handful of counts. J is TRBJ2-7 and V is TRBV7-2; the D gene is possibly TRBD1 (5 bases). The CDR3 extends over 15 amino acids. With 5 bases removed from V and 4 bases from J, the gap between germline ends came to 18 bases. Germline V gene data show CDR1 as SGHTA and CDR2 as FQGNSA. The DNA of the CDR3 is TGTGCCAGCAGCCCCGTTAGGGGAAATACGTACGAGCAGTACTTC. Translation: CASSPVRGNTYEQYF.

This chain links TRBV6-5 with TRBJ2-7; D ambiguous. The CDR3 length is 11 residues. CDR1 and CDR2 from the germline V gene are MNHEY and SVGAGI. V lost 4 bases, J lost 5 bases, and 6 bases lay in between. The CDR3 loop is CASSFGNEQYF. The DNA of the CDR3 is TGTGCCAGCAGTTTCGGTAACGAGCAGTACTTC.

This clonotype appeared a few times. The V call is TRBV12-3 or TRBV12-4, the J call TRBJ2-1; a possible D gene is TRBD2 (5 bases). V was trimmed by 5 bases and J by 7 bases, leaving 12 bases between them. The CDR3 consists of 13 residues. This chain's CDR3 is CASSPRSGNEQFF. As DNA, the CDR3 is TGTGCCAGCAGTCCTCGCTCGGGGAATGAGCAGTTCTTC.

This clonotype was seen a few times. This sequence joins TRBV6-1 and TRBJ1-4; D is uncertain. The CDR3 runs 13 residues. V was cut by 6 bases and J by 8 bases, with 13 bases left in between. Per germline, CDR1 MNHNS and CDR2 SASEGT. The CDR3 DNA follows: TGTGCCAGCAGAAAATCTTTAGGAGAAAAACTGTTTTTT. This sequence encodes CASRKSLGEKLFF.